The 15 T cell receptor beta chains below were found in one sample sequenced in a study of graft-versus-host responses after intestinal transplantation. Clones were read by immunoSEQ multiplex PCR, and TCRdb kept only the in-frame ones, dropping some. The sample comprises 95,000 to 150,000 clones, 85% to 95% of which are singletons, and more than 2.5% rests with the top ten. For these TCRs, the target antigens are not known. The material was unstimulated CD8+ T cells sorted from spleen or lymph node cells, obtained before intestinal transplant. All receptors come from a human donor who received an intestinal transplant.

The V and J genes are TRBV6-1 and TRBJ1-3, with TRBD1 as a possible D gene (5 bases). Germline V gene data show CDR1 as MNHNS and CDR2 as SASEGT. This CDR3 region has 13 residues. The V and J ends lost 4 bases and 4 bases respectively, with 8 bases between them. The CDR3 here is CASSVTAGNTIYF. In nucleotides, the CDR3 is TGTGCCAGCAGTGTGACAGCCGGAAACACCATATATTTT.

This sequence joins TRBV6-1 and TRBJ1-2; no clear D gene. Germline-derived CDR1 and CDR2 are MNHNS and SASEGT. Trimming left V 7 bases short and J 1 base short, with 13 bases between. This CDR3 contains 14 residues. CDR3 in amino acids: CASNPGGINYGYTF. The DNA for the CDR3 is TGTGCCAGCAACCCGGGAGGGATTAACTATGGCTACACCTTC.

There are a few counts of this clone. The chain links TRBV6-1 to TRBJ2-2; either TRBD1 or TRBD2 may supply D (5 bases each). CDR1 and CDR2 (germline): MNHNS, SASEGT. The ends were cut back, 5 bases at V and 3 bases at J, with 10 bases in the middle. The CDR3 loop spans 14 amino acids. The CDR3 is CASSPGGYTGELFF. The CDR3 bases are TGTGCCAGCAGTCCTGGGGGTTACACCGGGGAGCTGTTTTTT.

This sequence joins TRBV11-3 and TRBJ2-7; D not certain. CDR1 and CDR2 from the germline V gene are SGHNT and YENEEA. V was cut by 1 base and J by 6 bases, with 4 bases left in between. The CDR3 length is 11 residues. The CDR3: CASSLVGEQYF. In DNA form, the CDR3 reads TGTGCCAGCAGCTTAGTAGGCGAGCAGTACTTC.

This clone was found once. The chain is built from TRBV5-1 and TRBJ1-2; TRBD1 aligns across 8 bases. Losses at the gene ends were 4 bases for V and 4 bases for J; bases not matched to a gene: 9. The CDR3 has 15 residues. CDR1 is SGHRS and CDR2 is YFSETQ in the germline V gene. The CDR3 sequence is CASSPGQGKGYGYTF. CDR3 bases: TGCGCCAGCAGCCCCGGACAGGGAAAGGGCTATGGCTACACCTTC.

The J gene is TRBJ2-7, the V gene TRBV4-1; 9 bases agree with TRBD1. Germline assignment: CDR1 MGHRA and CDR2 YSYEKL. This CDR3 has 14 amino acids. J was trimmed by 4 bases and V by 3 bases; bases with no gene match: 4. Here the CDR3 DNA reads TGCGCCAGCAGCCACGGGACAGGGCGGTACGAGCAGTACTTC. This encodes CASSHGTGRYEQYF.

This rearrangement joins TRBV4-3 to TRBJ2-3; D perhaps matches TRBD1 (5 bases). The CDR3 sequence is 19 residues long. CDR1 is LGHNA, CDR2 YSLEER, per germline. Between the trimmed V and J ends, which lost 0 bases and 2 bases, there was a span of 21 bases. The CDR3 spells CASSQDSVQGSPFTDTQYF. DNA of the CDR3: TGCGCCAGCAGCCAAGATTCAGTTCAGGGCAGCCCGTTCACAGATACGCAGTATTTT.

This rearrangement joins TRBV13 to TRBJ2-1; no clear D gene. Germline assignment: CDR1 PRHDT and CDR2 FYEKMQ (reference sequence). With 7 bases removed from V and 2 bases from J, the gap between germline ends came to 9 bases. This CDR3 comprises 13 residues. The CDR3 DNA follows: TGTGCCAGCACCCCTCCCCCCTACAATGAGCAGTTCTTC. Translating gives CASTPPPYNEQFF. The full variable domain, completed using reference TRBV13 and TRBJ2-1, is AAGVIQSPRHLIKEKRETATLKCYPIPRHDTVYWYQQGPGQDPQFLISFYEKMQSDKGSIPDRFSAQQFSDYHSELNMSSLELGDSALYFCASTPPPYNEQFFGPGTRLTVL.

CDR3 region: CASSHRLRTGSNQPQHF. The CDR3 DNA follows: TGTGCCAGCAGCCACCGGCTCCGTACAGGGAGCAATCAGCCCCAGCATTTT. The chain uses TRBV4-2 and TRBJ1-5, with D possibly matching TRBD1 (6 bases). The CDR3 covers 17 residues. Trimming took off 3 bases at V and 1 base at J, with 16 bases between the two ends. The germline CDR1 and CDR2 sequences are LGHNA and YNFKEQ.

The V call is TRBV10-2, the J call TRBJ2-2; D is tentatively TRBD1 or TRBD2 (5 bases each). The CDR3 extends over 14 amino acids. Germline V gene data show CDR1 as WSHSY and CDR2 as SAAADI. Trimming took off 5 bases at V and 0 bases at J, with 7 bases between the two ends. In DNA form, the CDR3 reads TGCGCCAGCAGTCCGGGACCGAACACCGGGGAGCTGTTTTTT. Protein: CASSPGPNTGELFF.

The rearrangement joins TRBV7-2 to TRBJ2-2; the D gene is possibly TRBD2 (5 bases). Trimming shortened V by 1 base and J by 5 bases, and 11 bases separated the two germline ends. In germline, CDR1 is SGHTA, CDR2 FQGNSA. The CDR3 is 15 residues long. In DNA, the CDR3 is TGTGCCAGCAGCTTAGAGTTAGGCGGGACCGGGGAGCTGTTTTTT. This encodes CASSLELGGTGELFF.

This chain uses TRBV30 with TRBJ1-6; TRBD1 agrees at 7 bases. J gave up 9 bases and V 3 bases, and 8 bases lay outside the gene matches. The CDR3 contains 14 residues. Per germline, CDR1 GTSNPN and CDR2 SVGIG (reference sequence). The CDR3 DNA sequence: TGTGCCTGGAGAATGGGACAGAGAAGTTCACCCCTCCACTTT. Amino acid sequence: CAWRMGQRSSPLHF.

The chain links TRBV2 to TRBJ2-3; 7 nucleotides agree with TRBD2. Germline lookup yields CDR1 SNHLY and CDR2 FYNNEI. With V trimmed by 7 bases and J by 0 bases, 7 bases remained unmatched. The CDR3 contains 15 residues. The CDR3 loop reads CASKKTSASTDTQYF. The CDR3, as DNA: TGTGCCAGCAAGAAAACTAGCGCAAGCACAGATACGCAGTATTTT.

This chain joins TRBV30 and TRBJ2-7, with D possibly being TRBD1 (6 bases). CDR1 GTSNPN and CDR2 SVGIG come from the germline V gene (reference sequence). The CDR3 length is 12 residues. V lost 4 bases, J lost 4 bases, and 11 bases lay in between. CDR3 sequence reads: CAWKQGTYEQYF. The DNA for the CDR3 is TGTGCCTGGAAACAGGGTACGTACGAGCAGTACTTC.

In this sample, this clone turned up once. CDR3 sequence: CASSSSSNTGELFF. The CDR3 coding sequence is TGTGCCAGCAGTTCGTCTTCAAACACCGGGGAGCTGTTTTTT. The chain uses TRBV28 and TRBJ2-2; D is uncertain. The CDR3 consists of 14 residues. The germline V and J ends were trimmed by 4 bases and 2 bases, with 8 bases remaining between them. Germline V gene sequence: CDR1 MDHEN, CDR2 SYDVKM.